This T cell receptor beta chain is from a study of blood T cell repertoires in COVID-19. On the study more broadly: Nucleic acid was either cDNA or gDNA, and it came from T cells, B-cell-depleted T cells, or PBMCs.

Using immunoSEQ multiplex PCR, the repertoire was profiled, and TCRdb retains in-frame clones only, with some absent. This repertoire shows about 150,000 clones, around 80% found once; its top ten account for under 15%. The CDR3 consists of 13 residues. CDR1 and CDR2 (germline): MNHEY, SVGEGT. The trim removed 6 bases at V and 4 bases at J, leaving 3 bases unmatched. Sequenced input: peripheral blood. The sequence came from a man aged 55 to 70 with active or convalescent COVID-19. This chain connects TRBV6-2 or TRBV6-3 to TRBJ2-7; TRBD1 agrees at 10 bases. Here the CDR3 reads CASSRDRGYEQYF. The DNA for the CDR3 is TGTGCCAGCAGCCGGGACAGGGGATACGAGCAGTACTTC.